Listed here are 9 T cell receptor beta chains from one sample, sequenced in a study of blood T cells in healthy people across ages. Sample-barcoded 5' priming and a J-beta primer mix drove a second PCR of roughly 6 to 12 cycles. MiXCR, run by TCRdb on the 5' RACE reads, gives a single entry per CDR3 protein. The data hold around 870,000 distinct CDR3 sequences, with 29% observed a single time. The specimen was blood. The receptors were sampled from a woman older than 75 in good health.

This clonotype was seen ten or more times. This chain uses TRBV28 with TRBJ2-7, with 7 positions matching TRBD1. CDR3 size: 14 residues. J gave up 1 base and V 3 bases, and 3 bases lay outside the gene matches. Germline V gene lookup returns CDR1 MDHEN and CDR2 SYDVKM. DNA of the CDR3: TGTGCCAGCAGTTTTGGGGGACAGTCCTACGAGCAGTACTTC. As protein: CASSFGGQSYEQYF.

The gene calls are TRBV20-1 and TRBJ1-1; D perhaps matches TRBD1 (5 bases). The V gene's germline CDR1 is DFQATT and CDR2 SNEGSKA (reference sequence). Trimming left V 0 bases short and J 1 base short, with 12 bases between. This CDR3 is 15 amino acids long. This CDR3 reads CSARDVKTGNTEAFF. Written as DNA, the CDR3 is TGCAGTGCTAGAGATGTCAAAACAGGGAACACTGAAGCTTTCTTT.

The rearrangement uses TRBV20-1 and TRBJ1-2; 8 bases are a match to TRBD1. Germline CDR1 reads DFQATT; CDR2 reads SNEGSKA (reference sequence). CDR3 length equals 14 residues. Germline trimming cut 0 bases from V and 4 bases from J; bases unmatched to any gene: 4. Here the CDR3 DNA reads TGCAGTGCTAGAGATGCCAGGGGGCTCTATGGCTACACCTTC. Translated, it gives CSARDARGLYGYTF.

A remark on this clonotype: A much larger clone differs by one base, so this may be a read error. The V gene is TRBV11-2, the J gene TRBJ2-1; D possibly uses TRBD1 or TRBD2 (5 bases each). The J call may be incorrect, as the DNA end agrees better with TRBJ2-7. Germline values: CDR1 SGHAT, CDR2 FQNNGV. The CDR3 sequence is 16 residues long. The CDR3 sequence: CASSFTTGATYNEQYF. The CDR3 DNA follows: TGTGCCAGCAGCTTCACCACCGGGGCTACCTACAATGAGCAGTACTTC.

This clonotype has more than one count but fewer than ten. The chain couples TRBV11-3 to TRBJ2-5; D gene unclear. The V and J ends lost 5 bases and 2 bases respectively, with 18 bases between them. This CDR3 spans 16 amino acids. In germline, CDR1 is SGHNT, CDR2 YENEEA. Written as DNA, the CDR3 is TGTGCCAGCAGCCCAGATCCGACGGACCTACAAGAGACCCAGTACTTC. Translation gives CASSPDPTDLQETQYF. Filled out from reference TRBV11-3 and TRBJ2-5, the complete variable domain reads EAGVVQSPRYKIIEKKQPVAFWCNPISGHNTLYWYLQNLGQGPELLIRYENEEAVDDSQLPKDRFSAERLKGVDSTLKIQPAELGDSAVYLCASSPDPTDLQETQYFGPGTRLLVL.

There are many counts of this clonotype. The V call is TRBV6-6, the J call TRBJ1-2, with 9 bases lining up with TRBD1. The CDR3 runs to 14 residues. J lost 7 bases, V lost 6 bases, and 9 bases had no gene match. Germline V lookup: CDR1 MNHNY, CDR2 SVGAGI (reference sequence). DNA for the CDR3: TGTGCCAGCAGCAAACACGGGACAGGGACTGGCTACACCTTC. Translation: CASSKHGTGTGYTF.

Many counts were recorded for this clonotype. The chain employs TRBV7-9 and TRBJ1-2; tentatively, D is TRBD1 (6 bases). V lost 1 base and J 5 bases, leaving 14 bases between the germline ends. CDR1 is SEHNR and CDR2 is FQNEAQ in the germline V gene (reference sequence). This CDR3 has 15 amino acids. CDR3 region: CASSLDSGHPYGYTF. CDR3 bases: TGTGCCAGCAGCTTAGACTCGGGACACCCGTATGGCTACACCTTC.

This clonotype was recorded many times. V is TRBV7-9 and J is TRBJ2-6; TRBD1 agrees at 9 bases. Germline CDR1 SEHNR, CDR2 FQNEAQ (reference sequence). With 11 bases clipped from V and 1 base from J, the junction kept 12 bases outside the gene matches. This CDR3 is 17 amino acids long. CDR3 DNA: TGTGCCCTAGACCGGCACAGGGGGCATTCTGGGGCCAACGTCCTGACTTTC. Its protein product is CALDRHRGHSGANVLTF.

In its sample, this clonotype was seen many times. The chain uses TRBV7-2 and TRBJ2-7; D is possibly TRBD1 (6 bases). Trimming removed 5 bases at V and 0 bases at J, with 14 bases between. The germline V gene encodes CDR1 SGHTA and CDR2 FQGNSA. The CDR3 sequence is 15 residues long. The CDR3 sequence: CASSPDWTASYEQYF. In DNA form, the CDR3 reads TGTGCCAGCAGCCCGGACTGGACAGCCTCCTACGAGCAGTACTTC.